What follows is one TCR beta chain and its context. Its antigen remains unidentified. The PCR contained 60 Vbeta and 13 Jbeta primers. Method: immunoSEQ multiplex PCR; TCRdb's copy keeps in-frame clones and lacks some. Recorded for this sample: over 100,000 clones. The data were taken from a study of cytomegalovirus exposure and HLA in healthy donors. The CDR3 has 18 residues. In germline, CDR1 is MGHRA, CDR2 YSYEKL. Study-wide points: Overall, approximately 150 TCR beta chains were annotated as cytomegalovirus-associated. Excluded: some indistinguishable V segments such as TRBV6-2 and TRBV6-3. The later analysis indicated that the majority of CMV-associated TCR beta chains appeared HLA-restricted.

The source is a man aged 30 to 45 in good health and CMV-seronegative. The J gene is TRBJ2-5, the V gene TRBV4-1, with 11 bases lining up with TRBD2. The end of the DNA aligns better with TRBJ2-7, so the J call may be wrong. Sequences were obtained from PBMCs. The CDR3, as DNA: TGCGCCAGCAGCCACGTAACTAGCGGGGGATCCTTACTCCACGAGCAGTACTTC. It translates to CASSHVTSGGSLLHEQYF.